The next 27 T cell receptor beta chains were all read from a single sample in a study of CD8 T cells in ankylosing spondylitis. Findings of the study overall: Eight or nine highly homologous variants made up a TCR beta motif that seemed to typify ankylosing spondylitis blood.

The antigens of these receptors remain unknown. Using its own MiXCR run on the 5' RACE reads, TCRdb lists one record per CDR3 protein. In the table there are over 600,000 distinct CDR3 sequences, roughly 19% of which are singletons. Material for sequencing was blood, either unsorted or a sorted T cell fraction (not recorded which). The receptors were gathered from a male donor with ankylosing spondylitis.

This clonotype has a handful of counts. V gene TRBV29-1 combines with J gene TRBJ1-1; 8 nucleotides agree with TRBD1. V lost 6 bases to trimming and J lost 6 bases; unmatched junction nucleotides: 9. This CDR3 contains 13 residues. Germline assignment: CDR1 SQVTM and CDR2 ANQGSEA. In nucleotides, the CDR3 is TGCAGCGTCCGACAGGGGTTTTGGGCTGAAGCTTTCTTT. This codes for CSVRQGFWAEAFF.

The J gene is TRBJ2-1, the V gene TRBV29-1; D may be TRBD1 or TRBD2 (5 bases each). The CDR3 has 15 amino acids. Trimming took 3 bases from V and 3 from J, leaving 15 bases between them. CDR1 and CDR2 from the germline V gene are SQVTM and ANQGSEA. The CDR3 loop reads CSVDKGSRGYNEQFF. CDR3 nucleotide sequence: TGCAGCGTTGACAAGGGGAGCCGGGGCTACAATGAGCAGTTCTTC.

The chain combines TRBV7-3 with TRBJ2-5; D ambiguous. Germline values: CDR1 SGHTA, CDR2 FQGTGA. The CDR3 loop spans 14 amino acids. Trimming shortened V by 0 bases and J by 3 bases, and 8 bases separated the two germline ends. CDR3 region: CASSLTRREETQYF. As DNA, the CDR3 is TGTGCCAGCAGCTTAACGAGAAGAGAAGAGACCCAGTACTTC.

The gene calls are TRBV3-1 and TRBJ1-2, with D maybe TRBD1 (6 bases). This CDR3 contains 14 residues. The germline CDR1 and CDR2 sequences are LGHDT and YNNKEL (reference sequence). With 2 bases removed from V and 4 bases from J, the gap between germline ends came to 11 bases. The CDR3 DNA is TGTGCCAGCAGCCAACAGGGGTCTTCCTATGGCTACACCTTC. This sequence encodes CASSQQGSSYGYTF.

This chain connects TRBV9 to TRBJ2-1, with TRBD2 identical over 9 bases. Looked up from germline, CDR1 is SGDLS and CDR2 is YYNGEE. This CDR3 spans 15 amino acids. Trimming took 3 bases from V and 6 from J; bases not matched to a gene: 7. This CDR3 is CASSAAGGLVNEQFF. The CDR3 nucleotides read TGTGCCAGCAGCGCCGCGGGGGGGCTGGTCAATGAGCAGTTCTTC.

The chain has TRBV4-3 and TRBJ2-5; TRBD1 aligns across 9 bases. J gave up 4 bases and V 0 bases, and 9 bases lay outside the gene matches. The CDR3 spans 17 residues. Germline V gene lookup returns CDR1 LGHNA and CDR2 YSLEER. The CDR3 loop is CASSQDGYRGQGETQYF. CDR3 DNA: TGCGCCAGCAGCCAAGACGGGTACAGGGGGCAGGGAGAGACCCAGTACTTC.

The J gene is TRBJ2-7, the V gene TRBV18; possible D gene TRBD2, 6 bases. Trimming left V 0 bases short and J 2 bases short, with 14 bases between. The CDR3 spans 16 residues. In germline, CDR1 is KGHSH, CDR2 LQKENI. DNA of the CDR3: TGTGCCAGCTCACCACCGTCGGCGGGGTTAACCTACGAGCAGTACTTC. Translation gives CASSPPSAGLTYEQYF.

The rearrangement uses TRBV6-5 and TRBJ1-2, with D possibly TRBD1 on 5 matching bases. Looked up from germline, CDR1 is MNHEY and CDR2 is SVGAGI. CDR3 length: 13 residues. Trimming took off 4 bases at V and 8 bases at J, with 14 bases between the two ends. The CDR3 DNA reads TGTGCCAGCAGTTCCCGGGACCTTAGGGGCTACACCTTC. This encodes CASSSRDLRGYTF.

The DNA for the CDR3 is TGTGCCAGTAGTATAGATCTTACAGGTACCTACGAGCAGTACTTC. This codes for CASSIDLTGTYEQYF. V is TRBV19 and J is TRBJ2-7; a weak D match, TRBD1 (5 bases). V lost 0 bases, J lost 2 bases, and 11 bases lay in between. CDR3 length: 15 residues. Germline CDR1 LNHDA, CDR2 SQIVND (reference sequence).

The rearrangement joins TRBV29-1 to TRBJ1-2; possibly TRBD1 for D (6 bases). Germline values: CDR1 SQVTM, CDR2 ANQGSEA. The CDR3 is made up of 13 amino acids. The CDR3 nucleotides read TGCACCGTGGACGGTTTGGGGGGCGATGGCTACACCTTC. Protein: CTVDGLGGDGYTF.

This chain joins TRBV12-3 or TRBV12-4 and TRBJ1-4; perhaps TRBD1 as D (5 bases). Trimming stripped 5 bases from V and 8 bases from J, with 18 bases between. The CDR3 loop spans 15 amino acids. The chain's CDR3 is CASSADLVGEEKLFF. The DNA of the CDR3 is TGTGCCAGCAGTGCAGACTTGGTAGGGGAGGAAAAACTGTTTTTT.

This clonotype was counted between two and nine times. The chain recombines TRBV2 with TRBJ2-3; D possibly corresponds to TRBD2 (6 bases). The CDR3 consists of 13 residues. The V end was cut by 7 bases, the J end by 3 bases, with 11 bases between. The germline V gene has CDR1 SNHLY and CDR2 FYNNEI. In DNA form, the CDR3 reads TGTGCCAGCAAGGACCGGGGGACAGATACGCAGTATTTT. Translation: CASKDRGTDTQYF.

This clonotype was seen only a few times. V gene TRBV29-1 combines with J gene TRBJ1-1; the D gene is possibly TRBD1 (5 bases). CDR3 size: 11 residues. The V gene's germline CDR1 is SQVTM and CDR2 ANQGSEA. The V end lost 4 bases, the J end lost 11 bases, and 14 bases lay between the germline ends. CDR3 in amino acids: CSVGWGGGAFF. The CDR3, as DNA: TGCAGCGTTGGATGGGGGGGTGGCGCTTTCTTT.

This clonotype was seen only a few times. The V gene is TRBV5-1, the J gene TRBJ2-6; D might be TRBD1 (5 bases). This CDR3 is built from 16 residues. Trimming stripped 0 bases from V and 4 bases from J, with 11 bases between. Germline-derived CDR1 and CDR2 are SGHRS and YFSETQ. Here the CDR3 reads CASSLAVQVGANVLTF. CDR3 in DNA: TGCGCCAGCAGCTTGGCCGTACAGGTGGGGGCCAACGTCCTGACTTTC.

This clonotype was counted many times. This chain connects TRBV5-1 to TRBJ1-5; D not certain. This CDR3 is 13 amino acids long. The germline CDR1 and CDR2 sequences are SGHRS and YFSETQ. Trimming cost V 1 base and J 5 bases, with 7 bases left between them. For the CDR3, the DNA is TGCGCCAGCAGCTTGTATGGGGATCAGCCCCAGCATTTT. Translation: CASSLYGDQPQHF.

This clonotype turned up a few times. V is TRBV19 and J is TRBJ2-3; TRBD2 aligns across 10 bases. CDR3 size: 16 residues. V lost 0 bases and J lost 5; bases outside the gene matches: 5. CDR1 and CDR2 from the germline V gene are LNHDA and SQIVND (reference sequence). CDR3 DNA sequence: TGTGCCAGTAGTATAGATGCTAGCGGGGGTGGAGATACGCAGTATTTT. Translated: CASSIDASGGGDTQYF.

This chain connects TRBV7-9 to TRBJ2-1, with TRBD2 identical over 7 bases. In germline, CDR1 is SEHNR, CDR2 FQNEAQ (reference sequence). Trimming cost V 4 bases and J 15 bases; bases outside gene matches: 6. This CDR3 is 11 amino acids long. CDR3 nucleotides: TGTGCCAGCAGCTGGGGGGGATCGTGGTTCTTC. This sequence encodes CASSWGGSWFF.

The rearrangement uses TRBV11-2 and TRBJ1-1, with TRBD1 identical over 7 bases. This CDR3 region has 18 residues. Trimming at V came to 3 bases and at J to 3 bases, leaving 16 bases not matched to a gene. Germline CDR1 SGHAT, CDR2 FQNNGV. CDR3 nucleotide sequence: TGTGCCAGCAGCTTTGGAAGGGGGACAGAGGAGGGGGACACTGAAGCTTTCTTT. Amino acids: CASSFGRGTEEGDTEAFF. Based on the CDR3 plus reference TRBV11-2 and TRBJ1-1, the full variable domain is EAGVAQSPRYKIIEKRQSVAFWCNPISGHATLYWYQQILGQGPKLLIQFQNNGVVDDSQLPKDRFSAERLKGVDSTLKIQPAKLEDSAVYLCASSFGRGTEEGDTEAFFGQGTRLTVV.

In its sample, this clonotype was seen a few times. The chain has TRBV20-1 and TRBJ2-7; TRBD1 matches at 9 bases. V lost 2 bases and J lost 5; bases outside the gene matches: 10. The germline CDR1 and CDR2 sequences are DFQATT and SNEGSKA (reference sequence). The CDR3 is 15 residues long. CDR3 nucleotide sequence: TGCAGTGCTAGACGCCGGGACAGGGCGCTCCACGAGCAGTACTTC. The encoded protein is CSARRRDRALHEQYF.

This clonotype was observed a few times. V usage is TRBV4-3 and J usage is TRBJ1-1; no definite D call. The CDR3 covers 16 residues. Germline V gene data show CDR1 as LGHNA and CDR2 as YSLEER. V was cut by 1 base and J by 6 bases, with 18 bases left in between. Here the CDR3 DNA reads TGCGCCAGCAGCCAAGCGCGCTGGGGTTTACATGCTGAAGCTTTCTTT. It translates to CASSQARWGLHAEAFF.

The genes are TRBV12-3 or TRBV12-4 and TRBJ2-3; D unclear. Trimming pared 10 bases from V and 3 bases from J, leaving 17 bases between. CDR3 length: 14 residues. In DNA, the CDR3 is TGTGCCACAGGCAGGTCCTCCGGTACAGATACGCAGTATTTT. Encoded protein: CATGRSSGTDTQYF.

The table lists this clonotype with a few counts. This chain's CDR3 is CASNDADTIYF. In DNA form, the CDR3 reads TGTGCCAGCAACGATGCGGACACCATATATTTT. The chain carries TRBV3-1 and TRBJ1-3; D gene uncertain. The CDR3 has 11 amino acids. The germline V gene has CDR1 LGHDT and CDR2 YNNKEL (reference sequence). Trimming shortened V by 7 bases and J by 8 bases, and 9 bases separated the two germline ends.

The gene calls are TRBV12-3 or TRBV12-4 and TRBJ2-1; D uncertain. Trimming shortened V by 1 base and J by 9 bases, and 7 bases separated the two germline ends. The CDR3 is made up of 12 amino acids. This CDR3 is CASSLVSFEQFF. The CDR3 nucleotides are TGTGCCAGCAGTTTAGTAAGTTTTGAGCAGTTCTTC.

The chain employs TRBV6-5 and TRBJ2-3; D is ambiguous. This CDR3 has 17 residues. The V end was cut by 2 bases, the J end by 4 bases, with 19 bases between. Germline V gene sequence: CDR1 MNHEY, CDR2 SVGAGI. CDR3 bases: TGTGCCAGCAGTTACCTGGCGCGCCGAAAAATTCCAGATACGCAGTATTTT. Its protein is CASSYLARRKIPDTQYF.

The CDR3 nucleotides read TGTGCCATCAGTGAGTCGGTGGTAGACACAGATACGCAGTATTTT. Protein sequence: CAISESVVDTDTQYF. The J gene is TRBJ2-3, the V gene TRBV10-3; D call uncertain. Between the trimmed V and J ends, which lost 0 bases and 2 bases, there was a span of 9 bases. Germline V lookup: CDR1 ENHRY, CDR2 SYGVKD. This CDR3 is 15 amino acids long.

This sequence joins TRBV7-9 and TRBJ2-2, with a possible D match to TRBD1 (6 bases). Germline V gene data show CDR1 as SEHNR and CDR2 as FQNEAQ (reference sequence). The V and J ends lost 5 bases and 2 bases respectively, with 15 bases between them. The CDR3 has 16 residues. The CDR3 here is CASSLMQGRNTGELFF. The CDR3 coding sequence is TGTGCCAGCAGCCTGATGCAGGGGCGAAACACCGGGGAGCTGTTTTTT.

The rearrangement uses TRBV9 and TRBJ2-7; 8 bases line up with TRBD1. In germline, CDR1 is SGDLS, CDR2 YYNGEE. The CDR3 loop spans 14 amino acids. V dropped 3 bases and J dropped 5; count of bases not matched to a gene: 7. The CDR3: CASSAGQGEDEQYF. CDR3 DNA: TGTGCCAGCAGCGCTGGACAGGGAGAGGACGAGCAGTACTTC. Together with reference TRBV9 and TRBJ2-7, the CDR3 gives the full variable domain: DSGVTQTPKHLITATGQRVTLRCSPRSGDLSVYWYQQSLDQGLQFLIQYYNGEERAKGNILERFSAQQFPDLHSELNLSSLELGDSALYFCASSAGQGEDEQYFGPGTRLTVT.